This T cell receptor (beta chain) came from a study of T cell responses to AZD1222 COVID-19 vaccine. There are 15 residues in the CDR3. Trimming stripped 4 bases from V and 4 bases from J, with 17 bases between. The germline V gene has CDR1 SGDLS and CDR2 YYNGEE. Concerning this clone itself: Its antigen is unknown.

The data were produced by immunoSEQ multiplex PCR, yet TCRdb's version contains in-frame clones alone and is incomplete. The sample contains fewer than 150,000 clones, 85% to 90% of which appear only once. General study findings and limits: Clonal diversity was possibly underestimated, and white British individuals and females predominated among donors.

The origin of this receptor is an adult who received the AZD1222 COVID-19 vaccine. This chain joins TRBV9 and TRBJ1-1; tentatively, D is TRBD1 (6 bases). Source: peripheral blood, taken 28 days after the second AZD1222 dose. This CDR3 reads CASSPRSGAFTEAFF. As DNA, the CDR3 is TGTGCCAGCAGCCCCCGGTCAGGGGCTTTCACTGAAGCTTTCTTT.